The clone carrying this T cell receptor (beta chain) was counted a few times. The antigen remains undetermined. Caucasian adults living in Nashville, Tennessee, provided all samples. Germline V lookup: CDR1 SNHLY, CDR2 FYNNEI. The CDR3 loop spans 11 amino acids. Trimming left V 5 bases short and J 2 bases short, with 3 bases between. The sample originates from a study of shared clonotypes between healthy human individuals. Study observations and caveats: Apart from blood, nothing was sampled; tissue repertoires likely differ.

Spread over ten immunoSEQ deep assay plates, unsorted PBMC DNA underwent sequencing. Original data processing: Without quality scores, immunoSEQ junctional reads could not be filtered like full-length reads. Measured with immunoSEQ multiplex PCR; TCRdb has only the in-frame clones, and not every one. V and J calls and clone size are those listed in that table; D and trimming were worked out from the DNA. The sample consists of around 480,000 clones, over 75% of them appearing once. The chain links TRBV2 to TRBJ1-1; the D is unclear. The material sequenced was PBMCs. The receptor's source is a woman aged 40-49 years in good health. Some clones in this sample may be carry-over from other donors' samples. DNA for the CDR3: TGTGCCAGCAGTTTCAACACTGAAGCTTTCTTT. Protein: CASSFNTEAFF.